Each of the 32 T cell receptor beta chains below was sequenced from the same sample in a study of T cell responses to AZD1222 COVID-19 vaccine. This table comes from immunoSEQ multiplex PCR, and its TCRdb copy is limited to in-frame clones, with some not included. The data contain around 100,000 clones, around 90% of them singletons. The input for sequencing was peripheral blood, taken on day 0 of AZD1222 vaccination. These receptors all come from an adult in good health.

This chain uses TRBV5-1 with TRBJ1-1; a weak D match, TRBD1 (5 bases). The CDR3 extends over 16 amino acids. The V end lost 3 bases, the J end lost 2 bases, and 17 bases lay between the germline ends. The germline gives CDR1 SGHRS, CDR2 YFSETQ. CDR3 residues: CASSSPSLGPNTEAFF. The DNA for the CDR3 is TGCGCCAGCAGCTCCCCGAGTCTGGGGCCCAACACTGAAGCTTTCTTT.

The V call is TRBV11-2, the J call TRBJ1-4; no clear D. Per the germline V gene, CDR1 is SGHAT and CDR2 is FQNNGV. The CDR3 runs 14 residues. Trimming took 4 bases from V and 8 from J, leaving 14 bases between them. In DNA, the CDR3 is TGTGCCAGCAGCTCATCCTCGTTAGGCGAAAAACTGTTTTTT. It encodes CASSSSSLGEKLFF. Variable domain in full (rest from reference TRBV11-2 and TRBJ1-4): EAGVAQSPRYKIIEKRQSVAFWCNPISGHATLYWYQQILGQGPKLLIQFQNNGVVDDSQLPKDRFSAERLKGVDSTLKIQPAKLEDSAVYLCASSSSSLGEKLFFGSGTQLSVL.

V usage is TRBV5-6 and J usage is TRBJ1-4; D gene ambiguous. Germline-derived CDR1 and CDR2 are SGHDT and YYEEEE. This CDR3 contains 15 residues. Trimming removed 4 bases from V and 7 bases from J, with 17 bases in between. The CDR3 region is CASSPWTDDFEKLFF. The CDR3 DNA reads TGTGCCAGCAGCCCCTGGACGGACGATTTTGAAAAACTGTTTTTT.

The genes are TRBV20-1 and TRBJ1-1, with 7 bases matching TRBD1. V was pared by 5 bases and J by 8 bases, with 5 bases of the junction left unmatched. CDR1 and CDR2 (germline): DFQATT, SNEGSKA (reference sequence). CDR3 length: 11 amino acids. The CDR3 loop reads CSARTGAEAFF. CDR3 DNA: TGCAGTGCTCGCACAGGGGCGGAAGCTTTCTTT.

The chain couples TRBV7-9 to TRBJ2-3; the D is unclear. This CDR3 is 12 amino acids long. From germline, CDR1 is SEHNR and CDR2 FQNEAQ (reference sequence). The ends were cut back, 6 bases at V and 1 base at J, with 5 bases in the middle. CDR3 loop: CASSGGTDTQYF. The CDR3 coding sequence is TGTGCCAGCAGTGGGGGCACAGATACGCAGTATTTT.

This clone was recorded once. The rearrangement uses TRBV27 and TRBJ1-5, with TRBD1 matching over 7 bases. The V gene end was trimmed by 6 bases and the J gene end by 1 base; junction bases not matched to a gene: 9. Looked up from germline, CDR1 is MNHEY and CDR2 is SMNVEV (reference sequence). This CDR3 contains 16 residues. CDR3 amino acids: CASRVRQGGSNQPQHF. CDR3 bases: TGTGCCAGCAGGGTTAGACAGGGTGGAAGCAATCAGCCCCAGCATTTT.

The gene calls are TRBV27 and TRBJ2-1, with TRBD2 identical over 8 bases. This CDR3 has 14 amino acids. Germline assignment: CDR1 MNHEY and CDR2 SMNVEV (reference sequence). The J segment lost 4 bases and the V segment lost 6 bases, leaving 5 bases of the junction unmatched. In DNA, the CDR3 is TGTGCCAGCAGCATAGCGGGATCATACAATGAGCAGTTCTTC. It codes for CASSIAGSYNEQFF.

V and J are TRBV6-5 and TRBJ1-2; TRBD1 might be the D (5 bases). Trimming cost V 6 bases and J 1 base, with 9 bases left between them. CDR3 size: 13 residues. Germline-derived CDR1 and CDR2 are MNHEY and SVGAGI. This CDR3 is CASSPDSNYGYTF. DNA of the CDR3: TGTGCCAGCAGCCCAGACAGTAACTATGGCTACACCTTC.

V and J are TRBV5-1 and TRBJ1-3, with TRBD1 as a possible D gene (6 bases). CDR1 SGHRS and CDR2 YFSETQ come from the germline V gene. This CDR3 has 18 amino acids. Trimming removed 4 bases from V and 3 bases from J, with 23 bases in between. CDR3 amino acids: CASSGGHGIQGDGNTIYF. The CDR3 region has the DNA TGCGCCAGCAGCGGCGGACATGGAATACAGGGTGATGGAAACACCATATATTTT.

CDR3 sequence: CASNDGLETQYF. DNA of the CDR3: TGCGCCAGCAACGACGGGCTGGAGACCCAGTACTTC. J is TRBJ2-5 and V is TRBV5-1; no clear D. Per the germline V gene, CDR1 is SGHRS and CDR2 is YFSETQ. V lost 6 bases and J lost 5, with 11 bases in between. This CDR3 has 12 amino acids.

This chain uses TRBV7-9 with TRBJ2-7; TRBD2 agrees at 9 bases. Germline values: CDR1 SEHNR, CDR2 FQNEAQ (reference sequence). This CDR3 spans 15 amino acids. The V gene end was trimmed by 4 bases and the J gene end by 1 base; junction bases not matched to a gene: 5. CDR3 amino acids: CASSSTSGESYEQYF. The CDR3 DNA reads TGTGCCAGCAGCTCGACTAGCGGCGAATCCTACGAGCAGTACTTC.

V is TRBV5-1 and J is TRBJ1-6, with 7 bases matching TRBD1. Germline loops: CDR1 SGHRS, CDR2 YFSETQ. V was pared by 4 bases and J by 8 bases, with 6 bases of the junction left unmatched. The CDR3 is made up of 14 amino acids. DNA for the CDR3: TGCGCCAGCAGCCTGGGACAGACCGATTCACCCCTCCACTTT. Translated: CASSLGQTDSPLHF.

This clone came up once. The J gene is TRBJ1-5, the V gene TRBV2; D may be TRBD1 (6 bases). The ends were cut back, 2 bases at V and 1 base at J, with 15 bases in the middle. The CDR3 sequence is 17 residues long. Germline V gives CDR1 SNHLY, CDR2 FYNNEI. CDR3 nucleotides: TGTGCCAGCAGTGAACCCCCGGACAGTCACAGCAATCAGCCCCAGCATTTT. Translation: CASSEPPDSHSNQPQHF.

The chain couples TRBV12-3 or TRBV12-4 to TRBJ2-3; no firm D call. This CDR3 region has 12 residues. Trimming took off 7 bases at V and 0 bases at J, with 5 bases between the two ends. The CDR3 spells CASKPSTDTQYF. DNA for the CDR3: TGTGCCAGCAAGCCTAGCACAGATACGCAGTATTTT.

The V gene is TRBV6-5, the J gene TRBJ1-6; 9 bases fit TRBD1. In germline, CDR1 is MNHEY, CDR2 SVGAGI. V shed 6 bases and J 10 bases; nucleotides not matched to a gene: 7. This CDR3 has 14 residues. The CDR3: CASRFETGGSPLHF. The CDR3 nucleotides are TGTGCCAGCAGATTTGAGACAGGGGGATCACCCCTCCACTTT.

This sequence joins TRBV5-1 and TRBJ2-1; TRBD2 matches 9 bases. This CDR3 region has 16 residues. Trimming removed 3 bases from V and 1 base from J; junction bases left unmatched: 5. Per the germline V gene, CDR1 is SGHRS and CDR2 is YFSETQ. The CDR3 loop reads CASSSGAGGSYNEQFF. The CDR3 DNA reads TGCGCCAGCAGCTCTGGAGCGGGAGGATCCTACAATGAGCAGTTCTTC.

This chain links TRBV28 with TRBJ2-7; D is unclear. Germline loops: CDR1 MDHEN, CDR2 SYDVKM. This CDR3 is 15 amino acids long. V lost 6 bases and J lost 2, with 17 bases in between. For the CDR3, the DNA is TGTGCCAGCAGGATTGGAGCAGCGATCCCCTACGAGCAGTACTTC. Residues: CASRIGAAIPYEQYF.

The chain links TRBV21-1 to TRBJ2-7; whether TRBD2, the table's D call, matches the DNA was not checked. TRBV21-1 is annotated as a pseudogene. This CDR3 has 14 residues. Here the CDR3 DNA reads TGTGCCAGCATGCCCAGCGGGAGCATCTACGAGCAGTACTTC. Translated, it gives CASMPSGSIYEQYF.

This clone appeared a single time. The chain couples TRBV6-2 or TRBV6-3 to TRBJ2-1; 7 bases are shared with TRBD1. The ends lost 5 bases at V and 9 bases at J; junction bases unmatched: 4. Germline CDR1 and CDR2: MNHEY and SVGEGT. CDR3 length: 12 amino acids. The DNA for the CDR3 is TGTGCCAGCAGTCACGACAGGGCTGAGCAGTTCTTC. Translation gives CASSHDRAEQFF.

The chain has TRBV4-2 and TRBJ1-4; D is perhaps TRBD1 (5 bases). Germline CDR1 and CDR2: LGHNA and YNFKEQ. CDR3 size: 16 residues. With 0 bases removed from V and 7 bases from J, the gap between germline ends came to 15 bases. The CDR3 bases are TGTGCCAGCAGCCAAGACGGAAGGGGCGAGGTTGAAAAACTGTTTTTT. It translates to CASSQDGRGEVEKLFF.

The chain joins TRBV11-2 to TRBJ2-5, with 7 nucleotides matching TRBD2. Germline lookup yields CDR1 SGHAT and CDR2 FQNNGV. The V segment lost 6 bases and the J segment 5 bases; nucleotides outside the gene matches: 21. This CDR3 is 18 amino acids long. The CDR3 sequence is CASSRNAFGAGELETQYF. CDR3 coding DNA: TGTGCCAGCAGTCGCAACGCCTTCGGGGCGGGAGAGTTGGAGACCCAGTACTTC.

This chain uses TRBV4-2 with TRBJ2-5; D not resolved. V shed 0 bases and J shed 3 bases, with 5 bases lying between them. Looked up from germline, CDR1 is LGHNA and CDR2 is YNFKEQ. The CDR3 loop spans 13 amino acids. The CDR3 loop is CASSQEGKETQYF. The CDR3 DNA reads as TGTGCCAGCAGCCAAGAAGGAAAAGAGACCCAGTACTTC.

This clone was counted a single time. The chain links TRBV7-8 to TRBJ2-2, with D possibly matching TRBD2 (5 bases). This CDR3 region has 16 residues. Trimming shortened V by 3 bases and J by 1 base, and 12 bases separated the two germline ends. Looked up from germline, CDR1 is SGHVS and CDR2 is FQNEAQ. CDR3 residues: CASSFSRGRNTGELFF. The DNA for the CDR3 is TGTGCCAGCAGCTTCTCTCGAGGGAGGAACACCGGGGAGCTGTTTTTT.

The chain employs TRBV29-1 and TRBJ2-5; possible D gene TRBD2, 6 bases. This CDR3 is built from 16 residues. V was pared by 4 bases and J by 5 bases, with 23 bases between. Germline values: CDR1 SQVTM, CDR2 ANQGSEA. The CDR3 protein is CSVALSIWVAGETQYF. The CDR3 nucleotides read TGCAGCGTTGCCCTTTCGATTTGGGTTGCGGGGGAGACCCAGTACTTC.

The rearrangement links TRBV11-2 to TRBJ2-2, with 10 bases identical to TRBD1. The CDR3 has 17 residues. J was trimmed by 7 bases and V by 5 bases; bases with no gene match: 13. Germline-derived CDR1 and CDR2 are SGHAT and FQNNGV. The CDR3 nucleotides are TGTGCCAGCAGCCCAATTCGTCTCGGGACAGGGGACGGGGAGCTGTTTTTT. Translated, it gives CASSPIRLGTGDGELFF. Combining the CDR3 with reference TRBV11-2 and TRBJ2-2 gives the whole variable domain EAGVAQSPRYKIIEKRQSVAFWCNPISGHATLYWYQQILGQGPKLLIQFQNNGVVDDSQLPKDRFSAERLKGVDSTLKIQPAKLEDSAVYLCASSPIRLGTGDGELFFGEGSRLTVL.

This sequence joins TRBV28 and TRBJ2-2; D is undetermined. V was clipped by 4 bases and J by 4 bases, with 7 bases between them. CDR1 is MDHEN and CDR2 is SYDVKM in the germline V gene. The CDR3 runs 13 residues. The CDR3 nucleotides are TGTGCCAGCAGTTCCTCTATCACCGGGGAGCTGTTTTTT. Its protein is CASSSSITGELFF.

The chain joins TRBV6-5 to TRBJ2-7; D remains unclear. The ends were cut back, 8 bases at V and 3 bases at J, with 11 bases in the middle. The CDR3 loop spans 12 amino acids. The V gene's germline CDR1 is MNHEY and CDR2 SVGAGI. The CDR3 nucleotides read TGTGCCAGCCGAAAGGTCGGCTACGAGCAGTACTTC. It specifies CASRKVGYEQYF.

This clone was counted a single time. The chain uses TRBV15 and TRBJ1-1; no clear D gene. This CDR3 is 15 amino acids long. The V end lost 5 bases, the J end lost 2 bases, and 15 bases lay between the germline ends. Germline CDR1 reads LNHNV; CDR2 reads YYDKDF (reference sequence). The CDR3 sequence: CATSPRRLLNTEAFF. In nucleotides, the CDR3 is TGTGCCACCAGCCCACGCCGGCTATTAAACACTGAAGCTTTCTTT.

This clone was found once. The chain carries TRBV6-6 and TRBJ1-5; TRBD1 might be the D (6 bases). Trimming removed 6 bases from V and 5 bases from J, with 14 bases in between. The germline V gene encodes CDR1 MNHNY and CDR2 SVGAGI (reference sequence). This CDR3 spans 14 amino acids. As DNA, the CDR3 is TGTGCCAGCAGCCCCCAACAGGGTTATCAGCCCCAGCATTTT. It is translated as CASSPQQGYQPQHF.

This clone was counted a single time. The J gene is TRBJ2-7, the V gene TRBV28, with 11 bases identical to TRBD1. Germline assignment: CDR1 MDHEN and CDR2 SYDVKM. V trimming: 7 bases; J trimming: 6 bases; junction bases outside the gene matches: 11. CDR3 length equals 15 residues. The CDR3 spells CASIPGQGVLSEQYF. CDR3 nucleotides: TGTGCCAGCATACCGGGACAGGGGGTACTATCCGAGCAGTACTTC.

Here the CDR3 DNA reads TGCAGCGTTGACAAGGGGGTATCCCCGATTGGGACCTTC. Its protein is CSVDKGVSPIGTF. This rearrangement joins TRBV29-1 to TRBJ1-2; tentative D call: TRBD1 (6 bases). The V and J ends lost 3 bases and 14 bases respectively, with 22 bases between them. The CDR3 length is 13 residues. Germline CDR1 SQVTM, CDR2 ANQGSEA.

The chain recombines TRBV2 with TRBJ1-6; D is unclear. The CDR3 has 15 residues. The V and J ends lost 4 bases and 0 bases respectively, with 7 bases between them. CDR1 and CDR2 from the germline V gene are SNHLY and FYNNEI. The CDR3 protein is CASSVGSSYNSPLHF. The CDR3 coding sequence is TGTGCCAGCAGTGTGGGGAGCTCCTATAATTCACCCCTCCACTTT.